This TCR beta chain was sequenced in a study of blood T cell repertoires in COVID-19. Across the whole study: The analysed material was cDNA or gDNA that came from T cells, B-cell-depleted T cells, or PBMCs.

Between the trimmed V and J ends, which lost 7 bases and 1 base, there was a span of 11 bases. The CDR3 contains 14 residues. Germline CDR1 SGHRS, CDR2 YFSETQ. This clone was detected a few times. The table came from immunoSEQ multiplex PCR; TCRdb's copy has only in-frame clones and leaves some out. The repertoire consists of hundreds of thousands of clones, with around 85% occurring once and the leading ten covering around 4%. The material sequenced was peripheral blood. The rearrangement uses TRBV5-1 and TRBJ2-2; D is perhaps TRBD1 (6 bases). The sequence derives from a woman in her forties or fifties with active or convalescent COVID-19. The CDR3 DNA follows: TGCGCCAGCTCTACGACAGGGAACACCGGGGAGCTGTTTTTT. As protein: CASSTTGNTGELFF.